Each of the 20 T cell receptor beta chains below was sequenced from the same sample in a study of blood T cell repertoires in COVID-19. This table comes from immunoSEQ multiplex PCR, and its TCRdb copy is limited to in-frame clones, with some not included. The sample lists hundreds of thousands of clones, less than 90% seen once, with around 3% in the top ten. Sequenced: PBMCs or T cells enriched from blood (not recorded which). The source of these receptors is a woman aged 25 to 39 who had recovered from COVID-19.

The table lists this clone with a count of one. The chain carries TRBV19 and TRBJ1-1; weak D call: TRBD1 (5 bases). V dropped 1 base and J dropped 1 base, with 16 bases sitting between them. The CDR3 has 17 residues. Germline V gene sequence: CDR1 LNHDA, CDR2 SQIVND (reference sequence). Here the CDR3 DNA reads TGTGCCAGTAGTATAGCCCCATCGACAGCGACGAACACTGAAGCTTTCTTT. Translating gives CASSIAPSTATNTEAFF.

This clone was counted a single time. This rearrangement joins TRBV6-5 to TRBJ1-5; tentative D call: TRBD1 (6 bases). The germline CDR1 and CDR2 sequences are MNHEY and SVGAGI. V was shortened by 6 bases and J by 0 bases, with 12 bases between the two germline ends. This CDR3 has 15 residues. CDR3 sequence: CASRPTGDSNQPQHF. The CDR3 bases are TGTGCCAGCAGACCGACAGGAGATAGCAATCAGCCCCAGCATTTT.

CDR3 sequence: CASSLIIGELFF. Here the CDR3 DNA reads TGTGCCAGCAGTCTTATTATCGGGGAGCTGTTTTTT. V usage is TRBV6-5 and J usage is TRBJ2-2; D not resolved. Germline V gene lookup returns CDR1 MNHEY and CDR2 SVGAGI. CDR3 length: 12 amino acids. V dropped 5 bases and J dropped 7 bases, with 8 bases sitting between them.

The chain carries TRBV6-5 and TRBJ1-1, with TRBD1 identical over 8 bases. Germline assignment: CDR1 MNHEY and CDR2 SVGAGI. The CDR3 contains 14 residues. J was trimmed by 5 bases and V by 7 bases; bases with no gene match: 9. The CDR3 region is CASMSGGSRTEAFF. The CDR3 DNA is TGTGCCAGCATGTCAGGGGGCTCGAGGACTGAAGCTTTCTTT.

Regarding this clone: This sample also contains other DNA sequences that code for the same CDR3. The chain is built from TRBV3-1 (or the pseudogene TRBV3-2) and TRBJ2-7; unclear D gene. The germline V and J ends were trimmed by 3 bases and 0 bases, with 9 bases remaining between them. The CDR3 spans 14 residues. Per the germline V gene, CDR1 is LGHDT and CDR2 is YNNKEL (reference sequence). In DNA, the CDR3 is TGTGCCAGCAGCCAGGTCCCTAGCTCCTACGAGCAGTACTTC. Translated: CASSQVPSSYEQYF.

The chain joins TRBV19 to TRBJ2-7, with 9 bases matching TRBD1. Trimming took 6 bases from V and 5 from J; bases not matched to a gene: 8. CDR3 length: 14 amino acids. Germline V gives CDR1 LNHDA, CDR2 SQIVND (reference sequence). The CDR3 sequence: CASSTYGDRDEQYF. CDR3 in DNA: TGTGCCAGTAGCACATATGGGGACAGGGACGAGCAGTACTTC.

The CDR3 region has the DNA TGTGCCAGCAGTTACGGAGAGATGGGGAACACTGAAGCTTTCTTT. This encodes CASSYGEMGNTEAFF. The chain couples TRBV6-5 to TRBJ1-1; D is ambiguous. This CDR3 is 15 amino acids long. V was shortened by 2 bases and J by 1 base, with 11 bases between the two germline ends. Germline V CDR1 and CDR2: MNHEY, SVGAGI.

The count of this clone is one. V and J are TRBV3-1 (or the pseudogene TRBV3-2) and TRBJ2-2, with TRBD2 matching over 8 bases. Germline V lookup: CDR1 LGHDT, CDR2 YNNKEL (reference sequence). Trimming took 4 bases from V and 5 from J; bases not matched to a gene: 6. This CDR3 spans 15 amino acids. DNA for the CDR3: TGTGCCAGCAGCCTAACGGGAGGGCGAACCGGGGAGCTGTTTTTT. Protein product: CASSLTGGRTGELFF.

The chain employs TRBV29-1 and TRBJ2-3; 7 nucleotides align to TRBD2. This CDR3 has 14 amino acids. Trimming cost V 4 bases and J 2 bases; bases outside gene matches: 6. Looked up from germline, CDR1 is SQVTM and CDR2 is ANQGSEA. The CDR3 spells CSVVGREHTDTQYF. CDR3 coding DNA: TGCAGCGTTGTCGGGCGGGAGCACACAGATACGCAGTATTTT.

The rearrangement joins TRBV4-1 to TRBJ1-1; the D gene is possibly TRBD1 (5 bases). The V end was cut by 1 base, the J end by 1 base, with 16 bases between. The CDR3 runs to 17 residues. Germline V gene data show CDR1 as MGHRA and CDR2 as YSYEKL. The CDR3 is CASSQGKGAQGNTEAFF. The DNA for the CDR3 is TGCGCCAGCAGCCAAGGTAAAGGGGCTCAAGGGAACACTGAAGCTTTCTTT.

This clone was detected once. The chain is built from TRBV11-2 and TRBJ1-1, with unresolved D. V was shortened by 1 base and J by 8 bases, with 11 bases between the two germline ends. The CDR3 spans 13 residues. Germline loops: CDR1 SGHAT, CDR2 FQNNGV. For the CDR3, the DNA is TGTGCCAGCAGCTTAGTTCGAGGGTCGGAAGCTTTCTTT. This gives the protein CASSLVRGSEAFF.

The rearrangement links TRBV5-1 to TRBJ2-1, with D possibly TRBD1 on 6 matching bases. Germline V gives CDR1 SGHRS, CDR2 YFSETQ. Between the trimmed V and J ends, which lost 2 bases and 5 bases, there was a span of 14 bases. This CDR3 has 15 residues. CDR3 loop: CASSFSRGMDNEQFF. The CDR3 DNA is TGCGCCAGCAGCTTTTCCAGGGGAATGGACAATGAGCAGTTCTTC.

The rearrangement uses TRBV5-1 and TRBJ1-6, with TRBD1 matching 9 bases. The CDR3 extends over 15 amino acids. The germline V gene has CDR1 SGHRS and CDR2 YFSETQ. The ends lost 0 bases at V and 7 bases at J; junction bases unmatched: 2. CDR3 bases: TGCGCCAGCAGCTTGGGACAGGGGGGAAATTCACCCCTCCACTTT. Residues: CASSLGQGGNSPLHF.

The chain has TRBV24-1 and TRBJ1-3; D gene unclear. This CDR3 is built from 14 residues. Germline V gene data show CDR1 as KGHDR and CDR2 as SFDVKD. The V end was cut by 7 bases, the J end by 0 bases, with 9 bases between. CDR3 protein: CATSGSDSGNTIYF. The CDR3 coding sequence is TGTGCCACCAGCGGCAGCGACTCTGGAAACACCATATATTTT.

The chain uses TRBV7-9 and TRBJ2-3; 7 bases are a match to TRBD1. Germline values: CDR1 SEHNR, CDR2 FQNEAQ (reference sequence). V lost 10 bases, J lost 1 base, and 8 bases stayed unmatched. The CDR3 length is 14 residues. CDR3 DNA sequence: TGTGCCACCGAAAGGGGGCAGGGCACAGATACGCAGTATTTT. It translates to CATERGQGTDTQYF.

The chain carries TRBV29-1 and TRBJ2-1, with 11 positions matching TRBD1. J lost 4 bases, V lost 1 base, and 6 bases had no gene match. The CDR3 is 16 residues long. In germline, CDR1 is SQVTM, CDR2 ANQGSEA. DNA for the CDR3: TGCAGCGTTGAAGGAGGGGGACAGGGGGAATACAATGAGCAGTTCTTC. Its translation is CSVEGGGQGEYNEQFF.

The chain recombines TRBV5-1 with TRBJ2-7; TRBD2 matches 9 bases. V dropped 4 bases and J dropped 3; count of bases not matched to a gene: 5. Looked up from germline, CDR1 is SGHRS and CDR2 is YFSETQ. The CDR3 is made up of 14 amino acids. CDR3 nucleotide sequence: TGCGCCAGCAGCAGACTAGCGGAGGACTACGAGCAGTACTTC. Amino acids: CASSRLAEDYEQYF.

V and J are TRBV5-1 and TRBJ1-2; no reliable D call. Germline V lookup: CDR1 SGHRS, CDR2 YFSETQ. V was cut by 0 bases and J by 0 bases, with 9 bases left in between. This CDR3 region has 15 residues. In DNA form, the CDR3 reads TGCGCCAGCAGCTTGGTAGAAAAATCTAACTATGGCTACACCTTC. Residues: CASSLVEKSNYGYTF.

The CDR3 DNA follows: TGTGCCAGCAGTTTGGTGAACGGGGCAGATACGCAGTATTTT. Encoded protein: CASSLVNGADTQYF. The genes are TRBV28 and TRBJ2-3; tentatively, D is TRBD2 (5 bases). V was shortened by 3 bases and J by 4 bases, with 11 bases between the two germline ends. This CDR3 contains 14 residues. The germline gives CDR1 MDHEN, CDR2 SYDVKM.

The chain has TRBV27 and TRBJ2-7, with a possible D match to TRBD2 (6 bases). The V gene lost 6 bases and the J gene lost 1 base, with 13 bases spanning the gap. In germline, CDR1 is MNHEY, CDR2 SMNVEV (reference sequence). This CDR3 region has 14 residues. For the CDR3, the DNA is TGTGCCAGCAGCCCGGGGAGCGGGTCCTACGAGCAGTACTTC. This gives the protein CASSPGSGSYEQYF.